A selection of T cell receptor beta chains follows, all from one sample in a study of post-analysis software for immune sequencing data. From the PCR reads, TCRdb called clonotypes with MiXCR, one entry per CDR3 protein. Here the sample spans 750,000 to 900,000 distinct CDR3 sequences, roughly 50% being singletons. The sequenced material came from blood. The origin of the receptors is a girl aged 10 to 17 with multiple sclerosis. CDR3s leave out the opening cysteine and the closing phenylalanine or tryptophan. Each record gives: V gene, J gene, CDR3 protein.

>TRBV7-2|TRBJ2-3
ASSGGDTQY
>TRBV15|TRBJ2-5
ATSIGVGTQY
>TRBV6-5|TRBJ1-1
ASSPVMNTEAF
>TRBV3-1|TRBJ2-4
ASSQRAGAVRVAKNIQY
>TRBV28|TRBJ1-2
ASSLSVPGQINYGYT
>TRBV6-2/TRBV6-3|TRBJ2-1
ASSTGRYNEQF
>TRBV20-1|TRBJ1-1
SARTGLLEDTEAF
>TRBV7-9|TRBJ2-7
ASSHGTPEQY
>TRBV4-2|TRBJ2-1
ASEPTLAGLYNEQF
>TRBV5-6|.
ASSLGDGNIQY
>TRBV29-1|TRBJ2-1
SVQGAGEQF
>TRBV20-1|TRBJ2-7
SARGAETGNFYEQY
>TRBV5-5|.
ASVPDPRTAEQY
>TRBV4-3|TRBJ2-3
ASSQDPGGEWDTQY
>TRBV20-1|TRBJ1-5
SARPSSGTSNQPQH
>TRBV19|TRBJ1-6
ASSIATGLGRNSPLH
>TRBV6-5|TRBJ1-1
ASSGGGLLNTAAF
>TRBV12-3/TRBV12-4|TRBJ1-3
ASSSQQVAGNTIY
>TRBV29-1|TRBJ1-2
SAPGGAGYGYT
>TRBV6-1|TRBJ1-5
ASSPEGVQPQH